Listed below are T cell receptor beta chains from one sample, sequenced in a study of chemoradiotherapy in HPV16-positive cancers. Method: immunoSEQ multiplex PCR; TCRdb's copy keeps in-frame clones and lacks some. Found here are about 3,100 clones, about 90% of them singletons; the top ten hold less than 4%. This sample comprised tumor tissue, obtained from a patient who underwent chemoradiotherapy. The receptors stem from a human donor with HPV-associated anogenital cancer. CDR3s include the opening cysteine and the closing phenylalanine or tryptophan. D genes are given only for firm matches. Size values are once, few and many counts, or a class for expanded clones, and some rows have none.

CDR3aa: CASSGFSSSNTEAFF; CDR3nt: TGTGCCAGCTCAGGCTTCAGTTCTTCCAACACTGAAGCTTTCTTT; v_gene: TRBV18; d_gene: -; abundance: -; j_gene: TRBJ1-1
CDR3aa: CATPGGGNTEAFF; CDR3nt: TGTGCCACCCCCGGAGGGGGGAACACTGAAGCTTTCTTT; v_gene: TRBV6-6; d_gene: -; abundance: -; j_gene: TRBJ1-1
CDR3aa: CASSSGQPKPKQYF; CDR3nt: TGTGCCAGCAGTTCGGGACAGCCCAAACCAAAGCAGTACTTC; v_gene: TRBV6-5; d_gene: TRBD1; abundance: -; j_gene: TRBJ2-7
CDR3aa: CASSPPAGWDYGYTF; CDR3nt: TGTGCCAGCAGCCCTCCGGCGGGATGGGACTATGGCTACACCTTC; v_gene: TRBV9; d_gene: -; abundance: -; j_gene: TRBJ1-2
CDR3aa: CASSSAQFRHGYTF; CDR3nt: TGTGCCAGCAGTTCTGCCCAATTTAGGCATGGCTACACCTTC; v_gene: TRBV6-5; d_gene: -; abundance: -; j_gene: TRBJ1-2
CDR3aa: CASSLVGGHTEAFF; CDR3nt: TGTGCCAGCAGCTTGGTAGGGGGCCACACTGAAGCTTTCTTT; v_gene: TRBV5-6; d_gene: TRBD1; abundance: once; j_gene: TRBJ1-1
CDR3aa: CASSQEGSGNTIYF; CDR3nt: TGTGCCAGCAGCCAAGAAGGCTCTGGAAACACCATATATTTT; v_gene: TRBV4-2; d_gene: -; abundance: -; j_gene: TRBJ1-3
CDR3aa: CASSSVAGVNEQFF; CDR3nt: TGTGCCAGCAGCTCGGTAGCGGGAGTAAATGAGCAGTTCTTC; v_gene: TRBV5-6; d_gene: TRBD2; abundance: -; j_gene: TRBJ2-1
CDR3aa: CASSVASGRREQYF; CDR3nt: TGTGCCAGCAGCGTAGCTAGCGGGAGACGTGAGCAGTACTTC; v_gene: TRBV9; d_gene: TRBD2; abundance: -; j_gene: TRBJ2-7
CDR3aa: CASSFNTLGEQYF; CDR3nt: TGTGCCAGCAGCTTTAATACGCTAGGCGAGCAGTACTTC; v_gene: TRBV11-2; d_gene: -; abundance: -; j_gene: TRBJ2-7
CDR3aa: CASRRTGDSNEQFF; CDR3nt: TGTGCCAGCAGGCGGACAGGGGACAGCAATGAGCAGTTCTTC; v_gene: TRBV28; d_gene: TRBD1; abundance: -; j_gene: TRBJ2-1
CDR3aa: CASSPPEGVGQYF; CDR3nt: TGTGCCAGCTCACCACCGGAGGGGGTCGGGCAGTACTTC; v_gene: TRBV18; d_gene: -; abundance: -; j_gene: TRBJ2-7